This TCR beta chain was identified during a study of blood T cell repertoires in COVID-19 (dated by TCRdb to the early 2020s). Background on the whole study: The collaborator samples originated in the United States, Italy and Spain and spanned the acute and convalescent phases of COVID-19. The material from the prospective study consisted of cDNA or gDNA derived from T cells, B-cell-depleted T cells, or PBMCs. Deeply sampled blood TCRbeta repertoires from subjects exposed to, actively infected with, or recovered from COVID-19 were included in the dataset. The repertoires were released in a freely available public database meant as a resource for research on the immune response to SARS-CoV-2. Samples came from the ongoing ImmuneRACE study (first 160 participants) plus 1,254 subjects from 6 global collaborators. Nearly every sample came with metadata listing a de-identified subject ID, COVID-19 status, age in years and sex. HLA class I and class II types, where available, came from metadata supplied by the sample provider rather than from assay-based typing. General study outcomes and caveats: The amount of clinical and demographic metadata varied by source and participant and was provided uncurated.

Concerning this clone: The target of this receptor is not known. Per-nucleotide qualities are absent, and no much larger clonotype sits a single base away.

TCRbeta CDR3 regions were amplified from genomic DNA using the immunoSEQ Assay, a bias-controlled multiplex PCR. The authors processed their data as follows. The number of nucleated cells in each sample was estimated by amplification of reference gene primers within the assay. Sequence reads were collapsed and filtered to measure the absolute abundance of every unique TCRbeta CDR3 rearrangement. For each sample, productive Simpson clonality was calculated as the square root of Simpson's diversity index over productive rearrangements. What TCRdb holds here is the immuneACCESS table cut down to in-frame rearrangements. Part of the clones is not present; checked against another copy, under half of the missing clones reflect an unresolved V gene, and the others are unexplained. D and trimming were read from the DNA, whereas the V and J calls and clone size are those reported in that table. The sample has 200,000 to 300,000 clones on record, approximately 86% of them singletons. 7.2% of the sample is taken by the ten largest.

Another Seattle source contributed samples from volunteer blood donors who had recovered from COVID-19. Each collaborating institution followed its own protocols to collect whole blood in K2EDTA tubes. For TCRbeta analysis, collaborators shipped samples as frozen whole blood, isolated PBMCs, or DNA extracted from either of those sample types. For CDR1 and CDR2, the germline V gene (reference sequence) lists GTSNPN and SVGIG. The V end loses 0 bases and the J end loses 3 bases, and a stretch of 8 bases separates them. From cysteine to phenylalanine, the CDR3 is 13 amino acids long. Left in the record is the CDR3 DNA by itself, 39 bases read in frame from the first base.

The chain is encoded by TRBV30 joined to TRBJ1-1; the D gene assignment is ambiguous. This TCR came from a man in his sixties who had recovered from COVID-19. The sequencing sample was made of peripheral blood. The CDR3 in this case is CAWSVGRYTEAFF. In nucleotide form, the sequence is TGTGCCTGGAGTGTAGGCAGGTACACTGAAGCTTTCTTT.